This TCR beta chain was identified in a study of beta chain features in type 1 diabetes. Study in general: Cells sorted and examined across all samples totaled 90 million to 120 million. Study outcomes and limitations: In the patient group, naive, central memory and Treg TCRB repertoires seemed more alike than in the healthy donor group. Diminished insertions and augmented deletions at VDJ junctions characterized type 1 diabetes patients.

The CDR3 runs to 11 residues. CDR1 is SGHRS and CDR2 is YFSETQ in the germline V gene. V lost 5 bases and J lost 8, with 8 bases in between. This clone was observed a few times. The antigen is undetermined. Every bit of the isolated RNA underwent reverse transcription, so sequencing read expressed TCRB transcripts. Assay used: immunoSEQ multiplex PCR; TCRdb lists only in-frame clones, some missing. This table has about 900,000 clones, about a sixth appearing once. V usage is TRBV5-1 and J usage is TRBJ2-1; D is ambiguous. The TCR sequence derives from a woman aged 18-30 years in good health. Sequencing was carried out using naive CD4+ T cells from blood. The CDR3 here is CASSHRHEQFF. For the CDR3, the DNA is TGCGCCAGCAGTCACAGACATGAGCAGTTCTTC.